What follows are 5 T cell receptor beta chains derived from one specimen sequenced in a study of T cells in Graves' hyperthyroidism and ophthalmopathy. Amplified regions were TCR beta CDR3 sequences from RNA transcripts. A set of HTBI primers served as the primers for a first-round RT-PCR of the TCR CDR3. TCRdb independently ran MiXCR on the multiplex PCR reads; one entry per CDR3 protein. Altogether around 360,000 distinct CDR3 sequences are present, approximately 14% being singletons, with the ten largest covering roughly a fifth. Sequenced: blood. The receptors shown here come from an older woman with Graves' ophthalmopathy.

The V call is TRBV30, the J call TRBJ1-1; 10 bases line up with TRBD1. The CDR3 is 16 residues long. Trimming at V came to 5 bases and at J to 0 bases, leaving 9 bases not matched to a gene. The germline V gene encodes CDR1 GTSNPN and CDR2 SVGIG (reference sequence). The CDR3 DNA follows: TGTGCCTGGGGGACAGGGGCGTTACCAGTGAACACTGAAGCTTTCTTT. It translates to CAWGTGALPVNTEAFF.

This clonotype was counted only a few times. The genes are TRBV5-8 and TRBJ2-2; 8 bases map to TRBD2. The V and J ends lost 0 bases and 2 bases, in that order; junction bases with no gene match: 3. In germline, CDR1 is SGHTS, CDR2 YDEGEE. The CDR3 has 16 residues. CDR3 amino acids: CASSLGGRINTGELFF. The CDR3 nucleotides are TGTGCCAGCAGCTTGGGCGGGAGGATTAACACCGGGGAGCTGTTTTTT.

This clonotype was seen repeatedly, ten times or more. J is TRBJ2-7 and V is TRBV7-9; no clear D gene. The CDR3 loop spans 14 amino acids. CDR1 is SEHNR and CDR2 is FQNEAQ in the germline V gene (reference sequence). V lost 5 bases and J lost 0, with 11 bases in between. The CDR3 protein is CASSQSGYSYEQYF. In DNA form, the CDR3 reads TGTGCCAGCAGCCAATCAGGCTACTCCTACGAGCAGTACTTC.

This clonotype has more than one count but fewer than ten. V and J are TRBV7-9 and TRBJ1-3; 7 bases align to TRBD1. CDR1 is SEHNR and CDR2 is FQNEAQ in the germline V gene (reference sequence). The CDR3 runs 14 residues. Trimming removed 4 bases from V and 8 bases from J; junction bases left unmatched: 8. CDR3 region: CASSSGDRLDTIYF. Here the CDR3 DNA reads TGTGCCAGCAGCTCGGGGGACAGACTAGACACCATATATTTT.

This clonotype was observed at least ten times. The chain uses TRBV29-1 and TRBJ2-7; 10 bases map to TRBD2. The CDR3 has 13 residues. The V segment lost 5 bases and the J segment 3 bases; nucleotides outside the gene matches: 4. Germline assignment: CDR1 SQVTM and CDR2 ANQGSEA. CDR3 DNA sequence: TGCAGCGTTACTGGGACTAGCGTCTACGAGCAGTACTTC. Protein sequence: CSVTGTSVYEQYF.